This T cell receptor (beta chain) emerged from a study of blood T cell repertoires in COVID-19. Across the whole study: Samples came from the United States, Italy and Spain, spanning acute and convalescent COVID-19. PBMCs, B-cell-depleted T cells, or T cells were the source of the cDNA or gDNA that made up the material.

TCRdb's copy holds only in-frame clones and misses some; the assay was immunoSEQ multiplex PCR. The table includes roughly 70,000 clones, more than 85% detected once. The origin of this receptor is a human donor with active COVID-19. The donor label of this sample is uncertain. The specimen sequenced was peripheral blood.

The DNA for the CDR3 is TGTGCCAGCAAGGACAGGGCTGACAATCAGCCCCAGCATTTT. As protein: CASKDRADNQPQHF. The chain employs TRBV10-3 and TRBJ1-5, with 8 bases that match TRBD1. J lost 3 bases, V lost 10 bases, and 8 bases had no gene match. There are 14 residues in the CDR3. Germline values: CDR1 ENHRY, CDR2 SYGVKD.